Presented here are 28 T cell receptor beta chains from one specimen sequenced in a study of blood T cell repertoires in COVID-19. Assay used: immunoSEQ multiplex PCR; TCRdb lists only in-frame clones, some missing. The table includes 380,000 or so clones, 89% detected once. Sequencing was done on a sample of peripheral blood. The origin of the receptors is a man in his forties with acute or convalescent COVID-19.

V gene TRBV19 combines with J gene TRBJ2-3; the D gene is possibly TRBD2 (6 bases). The CDR3 is 16 amino acids. From germline, CDR1 is LNHDA and CDR2 SQIVND (reference sequence). V lost 6 bases to trimming and J lost 3 bases, with 19 bases between them. For the CDR3, the DNA is TGTGCCAGTAGGACCGGCGCGGGGTTGAGTACAGATACGCAGTATTTT. Protein sequence: CASRTGAGLSTDTQYF. Full variable domain (remainder filled in from reference TRBV19 and TRBJ2-3): DGGITQSPKYLFRKEGQNVTLSCEQNLNHDAMYWYRQDPGQGLRLIYYSQIVNDFQKGDIAEGYSVSREKKESFPLTVTSAQKNPTAFYLCASRTGAGLSTDTQYFGPGTRLTVL.

The rearrangement links TRBV30 to TRBJ2-2; D perhaps matches TRBD2 (5 bases). Germline assignment: CDR1 GTSNPN and CDR2 SVGIG (reference sequence). CDR3 length: 13 amino acids. Trimming left V 3 bases short and J 7 bases short, with 12 bases between. The CDR3 DNA is TGTGCCTGGAGGCAGCTAGCTTTCGGGGAGCTGTTTTTT. Protein: CAWRQLAFGELFF.

The chain uses TRBV30 and TRBJ1-6; no reliable D call. From germline, CDR1 is GTSNPN and CDR2 SVGIG (reference sequence). V lost 5 bases and J lost 3, with 8 bases in between. This CDR3 is built from 13 residues. The CDR3 bases are TGTGCCTGGGAGACGGGCTATAATTCACCCCTCCACTTT. It yields the protein CAWETGYNSPLHF.

This clone was seen only a few times. This CDR3 is also generated by other DNA sequences in the sample. CDR3: CAISRDKYSNQPQHF. In nucleotides, the CDR3 is TGTGCCATCAGTAGGGACAAATATAGCAATCAGCCCCAGCATTTT. The V and J genes are TRBV10-3 and TRBJ1-5; maybe TRBD1 (6 bases). The V gene's germline CDR1 is ENHRY and CDR2 SYGVKD. There are 15 residues in the CDR3. The V end was cut by 5 bases, the J end by 0 bases, with 11 bases between.

V is TRBV30 and J is TRBJ1-6; unclear D gene. The CDR3 extends over 14 amino acids. Between the trimmed V and J ends, which lost 2 bases and 0 bases, there was a span of 5 bases. The germline gives CDR1 GTSNPN, CDR2 SVGIG (reference sequence). The CDR3 here is CAWSRSSYNSPLHF. In DNA form, the CDR3 reads TGTGCCTGGAGTCGTAGCTCCTATAATTCACCCCTCCACTTT. Full variable domain (missing parts from reference TRBV30 and TRBJ1-6): SQTIHQWPATLVQPVGSPLSLECTVEGTSNPNLYWYRQAAGRGLQLLFYSVGIGQISSEVPQNLSASRPQDRQFILSSKKLLLSDSGFYLCAWSRSSYNSPLHFGNGTRLTVT.

V usage is TRBV27 and J usage is TRBJ2-6; 7 nucleotides agree with TRBD1. Germline lookup yields CDR1 MNHEY and CDR2 SMNVEV (reference sequence). This CDR3 has 15 amino acids. The junction had 0 bases not matched to a gene; V was cut back by 4 bases and J by 0 bases. In DNA form, the CDR3 reads TGTGCCAGCAGTTACAGGGGCTCTGGGGCCAACGTCCTGACTTTC. This encodes CASSYRGSGANVLTF.

The CDR3 DNA follows: TGTGCCAGTAGTATAGACCGGTCTGACGGGGAGCTGTTTTTT. The encoded protein is CASSIDRSDGELFF. J is TRBJ2-2 and V is TRBV19, with D uncertain. The germline V gene encodes CDR1 LNHDA and CDR2 SQIVND (reference sequence). The CDR3 contains 14 residues. V dropped 0 bases and J dropped 7 bases, with 9 bases sitting between them.

The J gene is TRBJ2-2, the V gene TRBV7-2; D unclear. Trimming stripped 3 bases from V and 5 bases from J, with 4 bases between. The germline gives CDR1 SGHTA, CDR2 FQGNSA. The CDR3 is 12 amino acids. As DNA, the CDR3 is TGTGCCAGCAGCTTCTTAACCGGGGAGCTGTTTTTT. Amino acid sequence: CASSFLTGELFF.

The CDR3 sequence: CASSSPGQQETQYF. In DNA form, the CDR3 reads TGTGCCAGCAGCTCTCCGGGACAGCAAGAGACCCAGTACTTC. The chain has TRBV11-2 and TRBJ2-5, with 7 bases lining up with TRBD1. The V gene's germline CDR1 is SGHAT and CDR2 FQNNGV. V was clipped by 4 bases and J by 2 bases; unmatched bases: 4. This CDR3 spans 14 amino acids. The entire variable domain, with the rest obtained from reference TRBV11-2 and TRBJ2-5, is as follows: EAGVAQSPRYKIIEKRQSVAFWCNPISGHATLYWYQQILGQGPKLLIQFQNNGVVDDSQLPKDRFSAERLKGVDSTLKIQPAKLEDSAVYLCASSSPGQQETQYFGPGTRLLVL.

V is TRBV4-1 and J is TRBJ2-4, with 9 bases that match TRBD1. The length of the CDR3 is 14 residues. Germline V lookup: CDR1 MGHRA, CDR2 YSYEKL. J lost 6 bases, V lost 6 bases, and 6 bases had no gene match. The CDR3 coding sequence is TGCGCCAGCAGTCCACAGGGGGCAGGAAACATTCAGTACTTC. Amino acids: CASSPQGAGNIQYF.

This chain uses TRBV10-3 with TRBJ1-6; possible D gene TRBD1, 5 bases. The germline V gene has CDR1 ENHRY and CDR2 SYGVKD. This CDR3 is 16 amino acids long. The ends were cut back, 0 bases at V and 9 bases at J, with 15 bases in the middle. The CDR3 region is CAISESDNRIRSPLHF. The DNA for the CDR3 is TGTGCCATCAGTGAGTCGGATAACAGGATTCGTTCACCCCTCCACTTT.

The V call is TRBV5-1, the J call TRBJ1-4; 8 nucleotides agree with TRBD1. The CDR3 is made up of 15 amino acids. V shed 4 bases, J shed 5 bases, and the junction held 7 bases outside the gene matches. The germline gives CDR1 SGHRS, CDR2 YFSETQ. This chain's CDR3 is CASSPWDRINEKLFF. CDR3 nucleotide sequence: TGCGCCAGCAGCCCCTGGGACAGGATAAATGAAAAACTGTTTTTT.

With regard to this clone: Other DNA sequences of this sample code for an identical CDR3. The CDR3 DNA reads as TGTGCCACCAGCGTTGGACTAGCCGGGTACGAGCAGTACTTC. This encodes CATSVGLAGYEQYF. The V and J genes are TRBV15 and TRBJ2-7, with TRBD2 matching over 8 bases. The germline V gene has CDR1 LNHNV and CDR2 YYDKDF (reference sequence). This CDR3 region has 14 residues. The trim removed 5 bases at V and 4 bases at J, leaving 7 bases unmatched.

The chain carries TRBV18 and TRBJ1-3; TRBD1 might be the D (6 bases). Germline V gene lookup returns CDR1 KGHSH and CDR2 LQKENI. The CDR3 is 15 residues long. Trimming pared 8 bases from V and 2 bases from J, leaving 16 bases between. DNA for the CDR3: TGTGCCAGCACGGCAGACAGGTTTGCTGGAAACACCATATATTTT. It codes for CASTADRFAGNTIYF.

The table lists this clone with a count of one. DNA of the CDR3: TGTGCCAGCAGTTGGACAGGGGCTGAAAAACTGTTTTTT. Encoded protein: CASSWTGAEKLFF. This chain links TRBV3-1 (or the pseudogene TRBV3-2) with TRBJ1-4, with 9 bases lining up with TRBD1. Trimming at V came to 6 bases and at J to 7 bases, leaving 3 bases not matched to a gene. CDR3 length: 13 amino acids. CDR1 and CDR2 from the germline V gene are LGHDT and YNNKEL (reference sequence).

V gene TRBV7-9 combines with J gene TRBJ2-5; 7 nucleotides align to TRBD2. CDR1 is SEHNR and CDR2 is FQNEAQ in the germline V gene (reference sequence). V trimming: 5 bases; J trimming: 5 bases; junction bases outside the gene matches: 8. The CDR3 runs 14 residues. CDR3 sequence: CASSKVGGLETQYF. The CDR3 DNA is TGTGCCAGCAGCAAAGTGGGGGGGTTGGAGACCCAGTACTTC. The full variable domain, completed using reference TRBV7-9 and TRBJ2-5, is DTGVSQNPRHKITKRGQNVTFRCDPISEHNRLYWYRQTLGQGPEFLTYFQNEAQLEKSRLLSDRFSAERPKGSFSTLEIQRTEQGDSAMYLCASSKVGGLETQYFGPGTRLLVL.

The V gene is TRBV7-9, the J gene TRBJ2-5; D is ambiguous. The V end lost 3 bases, the J end lost 1 base, and 9 bases lay between the germline ends. Per the germline V gene, CDR1 is SEHNR and CDR2 is FQNEAQ (reference sequence). The CDR3 has 14 amino acids. In DNA form, the CDR3 reads TGTGCCAGCAGCTTCCGAGAGTTCCAAGAGACCCAGTACTTC. Its protein is CASSFREFQETQYF.

The chain has TRBV19 and TRBJ1-1; perhaps TRBD1 as D (6 bases). CDR3 length equals 15 residues. Per the germline V gene, CDR1 is LNHDA and CDR2 is SQIVND (reference sequence). V lost 7 bases and J 3 bases, leaving 18 bases between the germline ends. The CDR3 coding sequence is TGTGCCAGTAATATTGATGGGGGCGCGCACACTGAAGCTTTCTTT. It encodes CASNIDGGAHTEAFF.

This clone appeared a few times. The V call is TRBV29-1, the J call TRBJ1-5, with 7 positions matching TRBD1. The germline gives CDR1 SQVTM, CDR2 ANQGSEA. The CDR3 extends over 13 amino acids. With V trimmed by 7 bases and J by 2 bases, 5 bases remained unmatched. CDR3 sequence: CSDRGRGNQPQHF. DNA for the CDR3: TGCAGCGACAGGGGTCGCGGCAATCAGCCCCAGCATTTT.

The chain joins TRBV3-1 (or the pseudogene TRBV3-2) to TRBJ1-6, with D possibly TRBD1 on 5 matching bases. Germline V gene sequence: CDR1 LGHDT, CDR2 YNNKEL (reference sequence). The CDR3 covers 15 residues. The germline V and J ends were trimmed by 5 bases and 9 bases, with 17 bases remaining between them. The CDR3 spells CASSEIWGEGSPLHF. Written as DNA, the CDR3 is TGTGCCAGCAGCGAAATATGGGGGGAGGGTTCACCCCTCCACTTT.

This rearrangement joins TRBV6-6 to TRBJ2-1, with TRBD2 identical over 7 bases. The CDR3 consists of 13 residues. CDR1 MNHNY and CDR2 SVGAGI come from the germline V gene (reference sequence). Trimming at V came to 6 bases and at J to 7 bases, leaving 6 bases not matched to a gene. CDR3 nucleotide sequence: TGTGCCAGCAGACGGACTAGATTGAATGAGCAGTTCTTC. It translates to CASRRTRLNEQFF.

The rearrangement uses TRBV3-1 (or the pseudogene TRBV3-2) and TRBJ2-5; D may be TRBD1 (6 bases). Trimming cost V 1 base and J 2 bases, with 14 bases left between them. CDR3 length: 16 amino acids. Germline CDR1 is LGHDT and CDR2 is YNNKEL (reference sequence). The CDR3 loop is CASSQVIYRVQETQYF. Written as DNA, the CDR3 is TGTGCCAGCAGCCAAGTTATTTACAGGGTACAAGAGACCCAGTACTTC.

The chain combines TRBV27 with TRBJ1-2, with D possibly being TRBD1 (6 bases). CDR1 is MNHEY and CDR2 is SMNVEV in the germline V gene (reference sequence). This CDR3 has 14 residues. Trimming removed 4 bases at V and 5 bases at J, with 14 bases between. In DNA form, the CDR3 reads TGTGCCAGCAGTTCCCAGGGGCGAGTGTATGGCTACACCTTC. This translates into CASSSQGRVYGYTF.

V is TRBV29-1 and J is TRBJ2-3; TRBD1 matches 9 bases. Germline values: CDR1 SQVTM, CDR2 ANQGSEA. Trimming cost V 0 bases and J 7 bases; bases outside gene matches: 8. The length of the CDR3 is 15 residues. CDR3: CSVEDGGGQGNTQYF. CDR3 nucleotide sequence: TGCAGCGTTGAAGATGGGGGGGGACAGGGAAATACGCAGTATTTT.

In this sample, this clone turned up once. This chain links TRBV5-4 with TRBJ2-5; tentatively, D is TRBD2 (5 bases). Germline loops: CDR1 SGHNT, CDR2 YYREEE (reference sequence). There are 14 residues in the CDR3. Trimming stripped 3 bases from V and 2 bases from J, with 11 bases between. CDR3 in DNA: TGTGCCAGCAGCTCACGACTATTGCAAGAGACCCAGTACTTC. This translates into CASSSRLLQETQYF.

The chain recombines TRBV5-5 with TRBJ2-7, with TRBD2 matching 9 bases. Germline CDR1 reads SGHKS; CDR2 reads YYEKEE (reference sequence). The J segment lost 3 bases and the V segment lost 0 bases, leaving 4 bases of the junction unmatched. CDR3 length: 15 amino acids. The CDR3 DNA follows: TGTGCCAGCAGCTTGGGGGCTAGCGGGGACTACGAGCAGTACTTC. Its protein is CASSLGASGDYEQYF.

This sequence joins TRBV5-6 and TRBJ1-4, with D possibly matching TRBD1 (5 bases). V shed 7 bases and J shed 7 bases, with 23 bases lying between them. Germline V CDR1 and CDR2: SGHDT, YYEEEE. The CDR3 has 16 amino acids. The CDR3 sequence is CASPNGSSGRGEKLFF. Here the CDR3 DNA reads TGTGCCAGCCCGAATGGGTCGTCAGGGAGGGGTGAAAAACTGTTTTTT. Looking up the rest from reference TRBV5-6 and TRBJ1-4 gives the full variable domain: DAGVTQSPTHLIKTRGQQVTLRCSPKSGHDTVSWYQQALGQGPQFIFQYYEEEERQRGNFPDRFSGHQFPNYSSELNVNALLLGDSALYLCASPNGSSGRGEKLFFGSGTQLSVL.

The gene calls are TRBV29-1 and TRBJ2-3; D is ambiguous. The V gene lost 7 bases and the J gene lost 3 bases, with 11 bases spanning the gap. This CDR3 comprises 12 residues. In germline, CDR1 is SQVTM, CDR2 ANQGSEA. The CDR3 DNA is TGCAGCGGCCTGGAGATGACAGATACGCAGTATTTT. Protein: CSGLEMTDTQYF.